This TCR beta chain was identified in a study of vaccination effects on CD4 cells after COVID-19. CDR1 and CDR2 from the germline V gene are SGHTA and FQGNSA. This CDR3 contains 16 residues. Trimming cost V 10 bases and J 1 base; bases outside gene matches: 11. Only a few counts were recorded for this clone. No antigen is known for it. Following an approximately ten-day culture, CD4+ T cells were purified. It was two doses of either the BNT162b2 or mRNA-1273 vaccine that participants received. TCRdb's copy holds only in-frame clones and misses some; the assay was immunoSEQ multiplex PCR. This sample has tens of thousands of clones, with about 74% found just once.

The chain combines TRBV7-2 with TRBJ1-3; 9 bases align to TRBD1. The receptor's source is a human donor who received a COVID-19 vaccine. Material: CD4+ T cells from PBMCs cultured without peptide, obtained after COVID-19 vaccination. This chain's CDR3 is CATRPRTGVSGNTIYF. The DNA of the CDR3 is TGTGCCACGCGACCCCGGACAGGGGTATCTGGAAACACCATATATTTT. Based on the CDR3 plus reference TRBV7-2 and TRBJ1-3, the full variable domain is GAGVSQSPSNKVTEKGKDVELRCDPISGHTALYWYRQSLGQGLEFLIYFQGNSAPDKSGLPSDRFSAERTGGSVSTLTIQRTQQEDSAVYLCATRPRTGVSGNTIYFGEGSWLTVV.